This TCR beta chain stems from a study of cytomegalovirus exposure and HLA in healthy donors. PCR employed 60 Vbeta and 13 Jbeta primers. Produced via immunoSEQ multiplex PCR; TCRdb's table is partial and in-frame only. The sample has more than 40,000 clones. Germline assignment: CDR1 MNHNY and CDR2 SVGAGI (reference sequence). Between the trimmed V and J ends, which lost 5 bases and 10 bases, there was a span of 12 bases. This CDR3 is built from 13 residues. The chain links TRBV6-6 to TRBJ1-6, with D hard to call. The sequence was collected from a female donor in good health and CMV-seronegative. Sequenced input: PBMCs. Written as DNA, the CDR3 is TGTGCCAGCAGTACCGCGACACGCTCACCCCTCCACTTT. Translating it yields CASSTATRSPLHF.